Below, 2 T cell receptor beta chains from the same sample are listed, as sequenced in a study of cytomegalovirus exposure and HLA in healthy donors. The PCR contained 60 Vbeta and 13 Jbeta primers. Only in-frame clones appear in the TCRdb table, and some are missing; sequencing was by immunoSEQ multiplex PCR. Of 80,000 or so clones listed, about 80% were seen once; the top ten hold approximately 7.3%. Sequences were obtained from PBMCs. These receptors originate from a woman between 40 and 55 years old in good health and CMV-seronegative.

The V call is TRBV19, the J call TRBJ1-5, with D tentatively TRBD1 (5 bases). Trimming removed 3 bases at V and 0 bases at J, with 21 bases between. This CDR3 has 19 residues. Germline values: CDR1 LNHDA, CDR2 SQIVND (reference sequence). CDR3 region: CASSIAPDIGPNSNQPQHF. DNA for the CDR3: TGTGCCAGTAGTATCGCCCCGGACATCGGGCCAAATAGCAATCAGCCCCAGCATTTT.

J is TRBJ2-7 and V is TRBV10-1; a weak D match, TRBD2 (6 bases). This CDR3 has 13 amino acids. With 5 bases removed from V and 7 bases from J, the gap between germline ends came to 15 bases. Germline V gene lookup returns CDR1 WNHNN and CDR2 SYGVQD (reference sequence). The CDR3 region is CASSKTPAGEQYF. For the CDR3, the DNA is TGCGCCAGCAGTAAGACACCCGCGGGGGAGCAGTACTTC.